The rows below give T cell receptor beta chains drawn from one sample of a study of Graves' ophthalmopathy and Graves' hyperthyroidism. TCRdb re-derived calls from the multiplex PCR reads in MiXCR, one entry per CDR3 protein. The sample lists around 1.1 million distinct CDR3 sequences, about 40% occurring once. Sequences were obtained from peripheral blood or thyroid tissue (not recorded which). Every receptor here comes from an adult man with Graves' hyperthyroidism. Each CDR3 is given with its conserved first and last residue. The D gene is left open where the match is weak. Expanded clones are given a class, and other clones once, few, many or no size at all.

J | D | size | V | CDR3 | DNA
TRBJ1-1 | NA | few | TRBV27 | CASSPTSQALSTEAFF | TGTGCCAGCAGTCCAACTTCACAGGCCTTGAGCACTGAAGCTTTCTTT
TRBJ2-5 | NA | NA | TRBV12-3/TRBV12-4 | CASSFGGGGGTQYF | TGTGCCAGCAGTTTCGGCGGGGGCGGGGGGACCCAGTACTTC
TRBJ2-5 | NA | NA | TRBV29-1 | CSVVWGRGTDTQYF | TGCAGCGTTGTATGGGGGCGGGGCACAGATACGCAGTACTTC
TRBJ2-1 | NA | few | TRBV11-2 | CASSLGGGEQFF | TGTGCCAGCAGCTTAGGAGGGGGTGAGCAGTTCTTC
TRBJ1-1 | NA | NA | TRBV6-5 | CASKIGTVNTEAFF | TGTGCCAGCAAGATCGGGACGGTGAACACTGAAGCTTTCTTT
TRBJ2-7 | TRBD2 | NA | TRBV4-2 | CASRPSPLAGVYEQYF | TGTGCCAGCAGACCTAGCCCACTAGCGGGAGTATACGAGCAGTACTTC
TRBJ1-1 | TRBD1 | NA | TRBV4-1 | CASSRKTGVNTEAFF | TGCGCCAGCAGCCGAAAGACAGGGGTGAACACTGAAGCTTTCTTT
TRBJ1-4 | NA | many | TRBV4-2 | CASSHRDEKLFF | TGTGCCAGCAGCCACCGAGATGAAAAACTGTTTTTT
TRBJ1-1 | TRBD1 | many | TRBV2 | CASLRRSNRGRGGAFF | TGTGCCAGCCTCAGGCGGTCGAACAGGGGCCGTGGCGGAGCTTTCTTT
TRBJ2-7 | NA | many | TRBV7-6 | CASSSGAPFEQYF | TGTGCCAGCAGCTCGGGAGCCCCCTTCGAGCAGTACTTC
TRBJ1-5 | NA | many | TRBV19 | CASSIADSNQPQHF | TGTGCCAGTAGTATCGCAGATAGCAATCAGCCCCAGCATTTT
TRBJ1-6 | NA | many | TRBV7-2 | CASAPGGPLSPLHF | TGTGCCAGCGCCCCTGGGGGGCCACTTTCACCCCTCCACTTT